The present entry profiles one TCR beta chain with its context. The antigen is undetermined. Surgery cases with the highest brain T cell transcript signatures were chosen for sequencing. The protocol was immunoSEQ multiplex PCR, while the TCRdb copy is restricted to in-frame clones and leaves out a portion. The sample holds fewer than 85,000 clones, about 93% seen once. V dropped 3 bases and J dropped 8 bases, with 8 bases sitting between them. The CDR3 has 12 residues. The germline CDR1 and CDR2 sequences are KGHSH and LQKENI. This sample stems from a study of brain T cells in children with intractable seizures. Whole-study results and caveats: HCMV serostatus was not known, and viral specificity came from CDR3 similarity only. Pre-surgery blood may have been undersampled, hiding some clones.

The sequencing used peripheral blood, collected at surgery. V usage is TRBV18 and J usage is TRBJ2-1; no firm D call. The clonotype originates from a boy younger than two with tuberous sclerosis and intractable seizures. The CDR3: CASSPVEDEQFF. The CDR3 nucleotides are TGTGCCAGCTCACCGGTAGAAGATGAGCAGTTCTTC.